Shown below are 7 T cell receptor beta chains from a single sample sequenced in a study of CD8+CD57+ T cells in acquired aplastic anemia. The template for TCR beta VDJ and CDR3 sequence profiling was genomic DNA. TCRdb reanalysed the reads using MiXCR and keeps one entry per CDR3 protein. The data show 100,000 to 150,000 distinct CDR3 sequences, around two fifths seen once. Sequencing was performed on sorted CD4+, CD8+, or CD8+CD57+ T cells (not recorded which) from PBMCs. These receptors all come from a human donor in good health, serving as a control.

This clonotype was observed at least ten times. V and J are TRBV7-9 and TRBJ2-7; D remains ambiguous. The CDR3 has 17 amino acids. From germline, CDR1 is SEHNR and CDR2 FQNEAQ (reference sequence). Trimming removed 8 bases from V and 0 bases from J, with 23 bases in between. Written as DNA, the CDR3 is TGTGCCAGCCTAGGGCTGACACGACCGTCTGGCTCCTACGAGCAGTACTTC. Amino acid sequence: CASLGLTRPSGSYEQYF. Complete variable domain (other parts from reference TRBV7-9 and TRBJ2-7): DTGVSQNPRHKITKRGQNVTFRCDPISEHNRLYWYRQTLGQGPEFLTYFQNEAQLEKSRLLSDRFSAERPKGSFSTLEIQRTEQGDSAMYLCASLGLTRPSGSYEQYFGPGTRLTVT.

The chain is built from TRBV20-1 and TRBJ2-3; TRBD2 agrees at 10 bases. The CDR3 consists of 13 residues. CDR1 is DFQATT, CDR2 SNEGSKA, per germline (reference sequence). V was clipped by 6 bases and J by 5 bases; unmatched bases: 5. The CDR3 bases are TGCAGTGCGCCGGGACTAGCGAAAGATACGCAGTATTTT. Translating gives CSAPGLAKDTQYF.

The chain joins TRBV18 to TRBJ1-2; TRBD1 matches 9 bases. Looked up from germline, CDR1 is KGHSH and CDR2 is LQKENI. V was pared by 6 bases and J by 6 bases, with 8 bases of the junction left unmatched. The CDR3 covers 14 residues. As DNA, the CDR3 is TGTGCCAGCTCTCCAGAGGACAGGGGCCATGGCTACACCTTC. It translates to CASSPEDRGHGYTF.

The rearrangement joins TRBV5-1 to TRBJ2-2; D gene uncertain. The CDR3 consists of 12 residues. The V gene lost 4 bases and the J gene lost 8 bases, with 9 bases spanning the gap. In germline, CDR1 is SGHRS, CDR2 YFSETQ. The CDR3 loop is CASSLDTGELFF. The CDR3 coding sequence is TGCGCCAGCAGCCTTGATACGGGGGAGCTGTTTTTT.

The chain carries TRBV10-2 and TRBJ2-5, with 7 bases aligning to TRBD2. The J segment lost 5 bases and the V segment lost 6 bases, leaving 0 bases of the junction unmatched. CDR3 length: 11 residues. The germline CDR1 and CDR2 sequences are WSHSY and SAAADI. CDR3 residues: CASSGRETQYF. CDR3 sequence (DNA): TGCGCCAGCAGCGGGAGGGAGACCCAGTACTTC.

Many counts were recorded for this clonotype. The chain is built from TRBV4-2 and TRBJ1-2; D ambiguous. Germline V CDR1 and CDR2: LGHNA, YNFKEQ. The CDR3 covers 13 residues. With 0 bases removed from V and 7 bases from J, the gap between germline ends came to 9 bases. The CDR3 bases are TGTGCCAGCAGCCAAGACTCTGTACCTGGCTACACCTTC. This gives the protein CASSQDSVPGYTF.

Points on this clonotype: This may arise from a read error, as a much more abundant clone is one base away. This chain links TRBV10-3 with TRBJ2-1; 8 bases are a match to TRBD1. CDR3 length equals 12 residues. Germline values: CDR1 ENHRY, CDR2 SYGVKD. In DNA, the CDR3 is TGTGCCAGTATGGACAGGGAAAATGCGCAGTTCTTC. Protein sequence: CASMDRENAQFF.